This TCR beta chain was sequenced for a study of T cell changes during pregnancy in multiple sclerosis. V was clipped by 1 base and J by 7 bases; unmatched bases: 5. The CDR3 is made up of 15 amino acids. Germline lookup yields CDR1 SGHRS and CDR2 YFSETQ. TCRdb's table, derived via immunoSEQ multiplex PCR, lists solely in-frame clones and lacks some. The table includes some 94,000 clones, about 92% detected once. This chain connects TRBV5-1 to TRBJ2-1; 10 bases agree with TRBD2. The sequence came from a female donor with multiple sclerosis, enrolled in a pregnancy study. Sample: peripheral blood, taken in the first trimester of pregnancy. CDR3 nucleotides: TGCGCCAGCAGCTTGACAGCGGGAGGGTTAAATGAGCAGTTCTTC. Translating it yields CASSLTAGGLNEQFF.